This TCR beta chain was identified during a study of response to subunit inactivated influenza vaccine. This clonotype was seen only once. The target antigen is unknown. At one end, the junction sequence differs from germline, possibly due to a read error. Points from the study as a whole: The authors put forward the suggestion that each seasonal influenza vaccination may bring in only a limited number of new T cells.

This CDR3 has 15 amino acids. CDR1 DFQATT and CDR2 SNEGSKA come from the germline V gene (reference sequence). Each CDR3 protein is one row after TCRdb ran MiXCR on the RT-PCR reads. The data show roughly 500,000 distinct CDR3 sequences, with approximately 16% seen just once and 2.5% to 3.5% held by the top ten. The receptor comes from a man aged 50 to 69 who received an inactivated influenza vaccine. Sequenced here: CD4+ T cells sorted from PBMCs, sampled around 2 years after vaccination. V and J are TRBV20-1 and TRBJ1-2; TRBD1 matches 8 bases. CDR3 residues: CCATPGQAINYGYTF. CDR3 nucleotides: TGCTGTGCTACTCCGGGACAGGCAATTAACTATGGCTACACCTTC.